These T cell receptor beta chains were read from a single sample in a study of CD8+ T cells in alopecia areata. Clones were sequenced by immunoSEQ multiplex PCR, and TCRdb holds only the in-frame ones, with some missing. The table includes around 300,000 clones, about 62% detected once. This specimen consisted of CD4+ T cells sorted from blood, obtained around week 53, from a patient treated with tofacitinib. These receptors came from a human donor with alopecia areata. CDR3s include the opening cysteine and the closing phenylalanine or tryptophan. A D gene is named only where the DNA matches it firmly. Only part of the rows carry a size: once, few, many, or a class if the clone is expanded.

d_call: TRBD2
j_call: TRBJ2-1
clone_size: few
v_call: TRBV29-1
cdr3_aa: CSARLAGTYNEQFF
cdr3_nt: TGCAGCGCCCGACTAGCGGGGACCTACAATGAGCAGTTCTTC

d_call: TRBD1
j_call: TRBJ2-5
clone_size: NA
v_call: TRBV5-4
cdr3_aa: CASSSGQGILETQYF
cdr3_nt: TGTGCCAGCAGCTCAGGACAGGGAATTCTGGAGACCCAGTACTTC

d_call: NA
j_call: TRBJ2-5
clone_size: NA
v_call: TRBV5-1
cdr3_aa: CASSLNRRETQYF
cdr3_nt: TGCGCCAGCAGCTTGAACCGCAGAGAGACCCAGTACTTC

d_call: TRBD1
j_call: TRBJ2-7
clone_size: NA
v_call: TRBV30
cdr3_aa: CASTRDRTYEQYF
cdr3_nt: TGTGCCTCCACCCGGGACAGAACCTACGAGCAGTACTTC

d_call: NA
j_call: TRBJ2-7
clone_size: NA
v_call: TRBV25-1
cdr3_aa: CASSVGRGGEQYF
cdr3_nt: TGTGCCAGCAGTGTTGGCAGGGGAGGCGAGCAGTACTTC

d_call: TRBD1
j_call: TRBJ1-1
clone_size: NA
v_call: TRBV5-6
cdr3_aa: CASSLDRAEGTEAFF
cdr3_nt: TGTGCCAGCAGCCTGGACAGGGCGGAGGGCACTGAAGCTTTCTTT

d_call: NA
j_call: TRBJ2-7
clone_size: NA
v_call: TRBV11-2
cdr3_aa: CASSPQGQRQSEQYF
cdr3_nt: TGTGCCAGCAGCCCCCAGGGACAAAGGCAATCCGAGCAGTACTTC

d_call: NA
j_call: TRBJ1-1
clone_size: NA
v_call: TRBV27
cdr3_aa: CASRPMDSMNTEAFF
cdr3_nt: TGTGCCAGCAGACCGATGGACAGCATGAACACTGAAGCTTTCTTT

d_call: NA
j_call: TRBJ2-7
clone_size: few
v_call: TRBV29-1
cdr3_aa: CSGGNGGEQYF
cdr3_nt: TGCAGCGGGGGGAATGGAGGGGAGCAGTACTTC

d_call: NA
j_call: TRBJ2-1
clone_size: NA
v_call: TRBV11-2
cdr3_aa: CASSLGTANNEQFF
cdr3_nt: TGTGCCAGCAGCTTAGGGACAGCAAACAATGAGCAGTTCTTC

d_call: NA
j_call: TRBJ1-2
clone_size: NA
v_call: TRBV7-9
cdr3_aa: CASSLGHQGDGYTF
cdr3_nt: TGTGCCAGCAGCTTAGGGCACCAGGGAGATGGCTACACCTTC

d_call: NA
j_call: TRBJ2-3
clone_size: NA
v_call: TRBV13
cdr3_aa: CASSAQSWDTQYF
cdr3_nt: TGTGCCAGCAGCGCGCAAAGTTGGGATACGCAGTATTTT

d_call: NA
j_call: TRBJ1-6
clone_size: NA
v_call: TRBV7-6
cdr3_aa: CASSLGGSNSPLHF
cdr3_nt: TGTGCCAGCAGCTTAGGTGGCAGTAATTCACCCCTCCACTTT

d_call: NA
j_call: TRBJ2-3
clone_size: NA
v_call: TRBV6-5
cdr3_aa: CASSYSPKPYTDTQYF
cdr3_nt: TGTGCCAGCAGTTACTCGCCAAAGCCGTACACAGATACGCAGTATTTT

d_call: TRBD1
j_call: TRBJ2-3
clone_size: NA
v_call: TRBV29-1
cdr3_aa: CSVGQGVPTDTQYF
cdr3_nt: TGCAGCGTCGGACAGGGGGTCCCTACAGATACGCAGTATTTT

d_call: TRBD1
j_call: TRBJ2-5
clone_size: once
v_call: TRBV9
cdr3_aa: CASSDTGTAEETQYF
cdr3_nt: TGTGCCAGCAGCGATACCGGGACAGCTGAAGAGACCCAGTACTTC

d_call: NA
j_call: TRBJ1-4
clone_size: NA
v_call: TRBV27
cdr3_aa: CASSYGPANEKLFF
cdr3_nt: TGTGCCAGCAGTTACGGTCCGGCTAATGAAAAACTGTTTTTT

d_call: NA
j_call: TRBJ1-2
clone_size: NA
v_call: TRBV30
cdr3_aa: CAWGLLVGFYGYTF
cdr3_nt: TGTGCCTGGGGCCTCCTAGTCGGATTCTATGGCTACACCTTC

d_call: TRBD1
j_call: TRBJ2-3
clone_size: few
v_call: TRBV15
cdr3_aa: CATSRGGQGTDTQYF
cdr3_nt: TGTGCCACCAGCAGAGGGGGACAGGGGACAGATACGCAGTATTTT

d_call: TRBD1
j_call: TRBJ2-4
clone_size: NA
v_call: TRBV5-1
cdr3_aa: CASSLGQGSFQYF
cdr3_nt: TGCGCCAGCAGCTTAGGACAGGGGTCCTTTCAGTACTTC

d_call: NA
j_call: TRBJ2-7
clone_size: NA
v_call: TRBV6-5
cdr3_aa: CASSRSSYEQYF
cdr3_nt: TGTGCCAGCAGCCGCTCTTCCTACGAGCAGTACTTC

d_call: TRBD1
j_call: TRBJ2-1
clone_size: NA
v_call: TRBV29-1
cdr3_aa: CSGRDRTIHNEQFF
cdr3_nt: TGCAGCGGCCGGGACAGGACTATTCACAATGAGCAGTTCTTC

d_call: NA
j_call: TRBJ1-1
clone_size: NA
v_call: TRBV11-1
cdr3_aa: CASSWGAGNTEAFF
cdr3_nt: TGTGCCAGCAGCTGGGGCGCAGGGAACACTGAAGCTTTCTTT

d_call: NA
j_call: TRBJ2-6
clone_size: few
v_call: TRBV5-1
cdr3_aa: CASSLARAGANVLTF
cdr3_nt: TGCGCCAGCAGCTTGGCCAGGGCTGGGGCCAACGTCCTGACTTTC